Listed below are T cell receptor beta chains from one sample, sequenced in a study of CD8 T cells in Susac syndrome. TCRdb reprocessed the immunoSEQ multiplex PCR reads via MiXCR and lists one record per CDR3 protein. The sample yields about 190,000 distinct CDR3 sequences, 90% to 96% seen once. Material for sequencing was CD4+ T cells from PBMCs. The receptors come from a human donor with Susac syndrome. CDR3s leave out the opening cysteine and the closing phenylalanine or tryptophan. The order of the fields is V gene, CDR3 protein.

TRBV20-1 | SARQGTDSPLH
TRBV6-2/TRBV6-3 | ASSYLQGNQPQH
TRBV3-1 | ASGRGEQETQY
TRBV2 | ASRPSSELHNEQF
TRBV6-1 | ASSHREDYEQY
TRBV30 | AWSVLRQGETQY
TRBV29-1 | SVLLASGANVLT
TRBV20-1 | SASRLAGGQGTQY
TRBV7-9 | ASSESPNGYT
TRBV7-2 | ASSLTLAGGRYNEQF
TRBV12-3/TRBV12-4 | ASSLGAGVGETQY
TRBV9 | ASSVLQGSPLH
TRBV12-3/TRBV12-4 | ASSLLGQGSKAF
TRBV20-1 | SATTTGGGETQY
TRBV10-3 | AISEAGEQF
TRBV5-1 | ASSLGTDQETQY
TRBV5-1 | ASSPFNNYGYT